Following are 13 T cell receptor beta chains from one sample sequenced in a study of blood T cell repertoires in COVID-19. The protocol was immunoSEQ multiplex PCR, while the TCRdb copy is restricted to in-frame clones and leaves out a portion. The repertoire holds more than 100,000 clones, less than 90% seen once, with over 3% in the top ten. What was sequenced was PBMCs or T cells enriched from blood (not recorded which). The receptors were gathered from a woman in her twenties or thirties who had recovered from COVID-19.

The J gene is TRBJ1-2, the V gene TRBV12-3 or TRBV12-4; TRBD1 is a possible D gene (5 bases). V lost 6 bases and J lost 1, with 9 bases in between. The CDR3 has 13 amino acids. The CDR3 loop is CASRLRVNYGYTF. The CDR3 DNA sequence: TGTGCCAGCAGGCTCAGGGTTAACTATGGCTACACCTTC.

The chain links TRBV4-3 to TRBJ2-1, with 11 positions matching TRBD1. V dropped 0 bases and J dropped 7; count of bases not matched to a gene: 5. Germline CDR1 and CDR2: LGHNA and YSLEER. This CDR3 is 16 amino acids long. CDR3 bases: TGCGCCAGCAGCCAAGAAATCGGGACAGGGGGAAATGAGCAGTTCTTC. Translating gives CASSQEIGTGGNEQFF.

V is TRBV7-9 and J is TRBJ1-2; D may be TRBD1 (5 bases). Trimming pared 5 bases from V and 4 bases from J, leaving 20 bases between. The germline V gene has CDR1 SEHNR and CDR2 FQNEAQ (reference sequence). CDR3 length: 16 amino acids. CDR3 in amino acids: CASSPQSQGRPYGYTF. CDR3 DNA sequence: TGTGCCAGCAGCCCGCAATCCCAGGGCAGGCCCTATGGCTACACCTTC.

The chain employs TRBV5-1 and TRBJ1-2, with D unclear. Germline V gene data show CDR1 as SGHRS and CDR2 as YFSETQ. The CDR3 runs to 13 residues. The V and J ends lost 0 bases and 8 bases respectively, with 11 bases between them. The chain's CDR3 is CASSLEAGNGYTF. The CDR3 DNA follows: TGCGCCAGCAGCTTGGAAGCGGGTAACGGCTACACCTTC.

This chain links TRBV7-2 with TRBJ2-3; the D gene is possibly TRBD2 (6 bases). This CDR3 comprises 16 residues. The V and J ends lost 4 bases and 0 bases respectively, with 14 bases between them. CDR1 is SGHTA, CDR2 FQGNSA, per germline. CDR3 sequence: CASSSPGEASTDTQYF. The CDR3 bases are TGTGCCAGCAGCTCCCCGGGGGAGGCCAGCACAGATACGCAGTATTTT.

V is TRBV5-1 and J is TRBJ1-1; 8 bases agree with TRBD1. The V and J ends lost 4 bases and 4 bases, in that order; junction bases with no gene match: 6. Germline values: CDR1 SGHRS, CDR2 YFSETQ. This CDR3 is built from 14 residues. For the CDR3, the DNA is TGCGCCAGCAGCATAACGACAGGGGTCACTGAAGCTTTCTTT. Amino acids: CASSITTGVTEAFF.

The chain uses TRBV28 and TRBJ2-6; TRBD2 agrees at 7 bases. CDR1 and CDR2 from the germline V gene are MDHEN and SYDVKM. The V and J ends lost 6 bases and 0 bases, in that order; junction bases with no gene match: 8. This CDR3 region has 17 residues. CDR3 sequence: CASSLAGSLSGANVLTF. The CDR3 coding sequence is TGTGCCAGCAGCTTAGCGGGCAGCCTCTCTGGGGCCAACGTCCTGACTTTC. The full variable domain, in which reference TRBV28 and TRBJ2-6 provide the parts outside the CDR3, is DVKVTQSSRYLVKRTGEKVFLECVQDMDHENMFWYRQDPGLGLRLIYFSYDVKMKEKGDIPEGYSVSREKKERFSLILESASTNQTSMYLCASSLAGSLSGANVLTFGAGSRLTVL.

This chain uses TRBV20-1 with TRBJ2-7; perhaps TRBD2 as D (6 bases). The CDR3 has 11 amino acids. Germline CDR1 is DFQATT and CDR2 is SNEGSKA (reference sequence). Trimming cost V 3 bases and J 7 bases, with 10 bases left between them. CDR3: CSASDGLEQYF. CDR3 DNA sequence: TGCAGTGCTAGCGACGGACTAGAGCAGTACTTC.

The chain recombines TRBV19 with TRBJ2-1; 11 bases are shared with TRBD2. The trim removed 7 bases at V and 4 bases at J, leaving 12 bases unmatched. This CDR3 has 17 amino acids. In germline, CDR1 is LNHDA, CDR2 SQIVND (reference sequence). As DNA, the CDR3 is TGTGCCAGTACGGGGCTAGGGACTAGCGGAGTATACAATGAGCAGTTCTTC. Residues: CASTGLGTSGVYNEQFF.

The rearrangement links TRBV28 to TRBJ1-2; D not certain. CDR1 is MDHEN, CDR2 SYDVKM, per germline. This CDR3 comprises 12 residues. V lost 7 bases and J lost 4, with 10 bases in between. For the CDR3, the DNA is TGTGCCAGCAACATCCTTGGCTATGGCTACACCTTC. This encodes CASNILGYGYTF.

The gene calls are TRBV6-5 and TRBJ1-2; 7 bases line up with TRBD1. CDR1 is MNHEY, CDR2 SVGAGI, per germline. The CDR3 spans 13 residues. V dropped 8 bases and J dropped 0; count of bases not matched to a gene: 3. CDR3 region: CASGDRSNYGYTF. CDR3 bases: TGTGCCAGCGGGGACAGATCTAACTATGGCTACACCTTC.

The chain has TRBV28 and TRBJ2-7, with D tentatively TRBD2 (6 bases). The CDR3 loop spans 12 amino acids. V lost 6 bases, J lost 3 bases, and 9 bases lay in between. Germline lookup yields CDR1 MDHEN and CDR2 SYDVKM. The CDR3 DNA sequence: TGTGCCAGCAGGCCCGGGGGCTACGAGCAGTACTTC. It specifies CASRPGGYEQYF.

This chain's CDR3 is CASGQGTPNTEAFF. Written as DNA, the CDR3 is TGTGCCAGCGGACAGGGGACACCGAACACTGAAGCTTTCTTT. The chain couples TRBV11-2 to TRBJ1-1; 9 nucleotides align to TRBD1. V shed 8 bases, J shed 1 base, and the junction held 5 bases outside the gene matches. Germline-derived CDR1 and CDR2 are SGHAT and FQNNGV. The CDR3 totals 14 residues.